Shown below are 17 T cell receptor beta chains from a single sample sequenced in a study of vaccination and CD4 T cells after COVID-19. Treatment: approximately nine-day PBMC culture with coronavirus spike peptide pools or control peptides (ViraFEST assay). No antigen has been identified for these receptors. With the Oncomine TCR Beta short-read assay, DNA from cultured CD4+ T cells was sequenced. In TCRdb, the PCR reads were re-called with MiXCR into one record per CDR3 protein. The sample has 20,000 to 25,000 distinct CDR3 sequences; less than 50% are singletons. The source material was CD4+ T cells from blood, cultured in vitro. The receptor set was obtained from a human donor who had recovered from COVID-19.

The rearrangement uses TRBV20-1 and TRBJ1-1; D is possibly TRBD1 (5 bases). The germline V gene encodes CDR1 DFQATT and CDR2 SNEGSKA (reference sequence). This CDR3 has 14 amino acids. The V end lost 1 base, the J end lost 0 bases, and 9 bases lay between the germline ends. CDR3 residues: CSARVAGMNTEAFF. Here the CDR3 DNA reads TGCAGTGCTAGAGTTGCAGGGATGAACACTGAAGCTTTCTTT.

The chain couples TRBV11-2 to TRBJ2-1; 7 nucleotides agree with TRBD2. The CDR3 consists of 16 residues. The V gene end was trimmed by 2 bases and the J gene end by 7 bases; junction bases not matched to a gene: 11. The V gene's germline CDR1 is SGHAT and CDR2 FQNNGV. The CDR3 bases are TGTGCCAGCAGCTTACTGGTGGGAGGGGTCTCGAATGAGCAGTTCTTC. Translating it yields CASSLLVGGVSNEQFF.

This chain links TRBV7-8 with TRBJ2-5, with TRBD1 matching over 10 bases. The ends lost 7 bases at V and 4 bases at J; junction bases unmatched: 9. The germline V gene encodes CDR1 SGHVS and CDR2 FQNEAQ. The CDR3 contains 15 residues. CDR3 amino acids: CASNLLDRGSETQYF. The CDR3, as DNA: TGTGCCAGCAACCTCTTGGACAGGGGGTCAGAGACCCAGTACTTC. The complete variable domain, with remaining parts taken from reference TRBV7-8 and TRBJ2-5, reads GAGVSQSPRYKVAKRGQDVALRCDPISGHVSLFWYQQALGQGPEFLTYFQNEAQLDKSGLPSDRFFAERPEGSVSTLKIQRTQQEDSAVYLCASNLLDRGSETQYFGPGTRLLVL.

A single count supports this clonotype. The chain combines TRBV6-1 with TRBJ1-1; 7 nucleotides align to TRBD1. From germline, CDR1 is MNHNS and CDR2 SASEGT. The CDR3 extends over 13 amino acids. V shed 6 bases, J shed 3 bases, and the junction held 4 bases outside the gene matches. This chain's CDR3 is CASRVQGDTEAFF. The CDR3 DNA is TGTGCCAGCAGGGTCCAGGGGGACACTGAAGCTTTCTTT.

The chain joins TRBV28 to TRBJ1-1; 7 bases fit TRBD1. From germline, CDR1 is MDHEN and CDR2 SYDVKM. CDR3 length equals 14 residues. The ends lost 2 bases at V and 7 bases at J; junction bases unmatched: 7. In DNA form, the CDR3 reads TGTGCCAGCAGTTTAGACCAGGGGGGGGATGAAGCTTTCTTT. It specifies CASSLDQGGDEAFF.

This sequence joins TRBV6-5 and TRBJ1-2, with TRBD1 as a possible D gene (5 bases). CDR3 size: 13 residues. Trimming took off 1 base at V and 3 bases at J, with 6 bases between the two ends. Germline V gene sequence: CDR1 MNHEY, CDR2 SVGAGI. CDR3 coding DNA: TGTGCCAGCAGTTACTTAGGGGACTATGGCTACACCTTC. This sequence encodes CASSYLGDYGYTF.

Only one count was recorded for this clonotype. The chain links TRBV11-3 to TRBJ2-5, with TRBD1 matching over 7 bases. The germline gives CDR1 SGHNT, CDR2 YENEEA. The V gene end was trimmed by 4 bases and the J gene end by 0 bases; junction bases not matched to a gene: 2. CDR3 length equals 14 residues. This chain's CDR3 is CASSWDSDQETQYF. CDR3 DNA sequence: TGTGCCAGCAGCTGGGACAGTGACCAAGAGACCCAGTACTTC. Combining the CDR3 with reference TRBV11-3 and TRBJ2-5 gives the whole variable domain EAGVVQSPRYKIIEKKQPVAFWCNPISGHNTLYWYLQNLGQGPELLIRYENEEAVDDSQLPKDRFSAERLKGVDSTLKIQPAELGDSAVYLCASSWDSDQETQYFGPGTRLLVL.

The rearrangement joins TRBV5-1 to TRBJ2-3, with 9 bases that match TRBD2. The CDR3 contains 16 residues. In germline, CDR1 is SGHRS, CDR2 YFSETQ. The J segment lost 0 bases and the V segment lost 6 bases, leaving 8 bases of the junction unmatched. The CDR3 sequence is CASTSTSGRSTDTQYF. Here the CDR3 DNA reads TGCGCCAGCACGTCGACTAGCGGAAGAAGCACAGATACGCAGTATTTT.

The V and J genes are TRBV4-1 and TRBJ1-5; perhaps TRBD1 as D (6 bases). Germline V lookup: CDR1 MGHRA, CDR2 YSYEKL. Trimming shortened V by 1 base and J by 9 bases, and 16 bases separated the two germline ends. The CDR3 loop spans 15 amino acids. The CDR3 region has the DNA TGCGCCAGCAGCCAAGGGGGGACATCAGGGCCGCCCCAGCATTTT. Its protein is CASSQGGTSGPPQHF.

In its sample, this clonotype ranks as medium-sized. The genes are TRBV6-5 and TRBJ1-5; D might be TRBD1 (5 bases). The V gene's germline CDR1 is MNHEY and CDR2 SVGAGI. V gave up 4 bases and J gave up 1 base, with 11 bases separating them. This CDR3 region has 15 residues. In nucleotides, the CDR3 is TGTGCCAGCAGTTTCGGTCGGGGGAGCAATCAGCCCCAGCATTTT. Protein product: CASSFGRGSNQPQHF.

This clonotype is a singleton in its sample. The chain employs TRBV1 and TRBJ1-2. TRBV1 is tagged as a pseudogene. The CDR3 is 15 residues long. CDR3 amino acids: CTSSQEDSSNYGYTF. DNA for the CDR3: TGCACCAGCAGCCAAGAAGACTCCTCGAACTATGGCTACACCTTC.

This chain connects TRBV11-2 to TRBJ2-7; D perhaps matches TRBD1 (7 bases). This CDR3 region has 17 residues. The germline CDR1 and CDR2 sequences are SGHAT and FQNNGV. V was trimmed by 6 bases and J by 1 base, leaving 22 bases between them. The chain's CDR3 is CASSQGGWGGLSYEQYF. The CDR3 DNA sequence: TGTGCCAGCAGTCAGGGGGGCTGGGGTGGACTGTCCTACGAGCAGTACTTC.

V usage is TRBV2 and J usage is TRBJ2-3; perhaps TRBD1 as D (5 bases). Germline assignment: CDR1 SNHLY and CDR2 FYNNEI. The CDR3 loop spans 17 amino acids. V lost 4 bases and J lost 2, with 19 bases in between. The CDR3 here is CASSAKPWGQDTDTQYF. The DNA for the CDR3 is TGTGCCAGCAGTGCGAAGCCGTGGGGCCAGGACACAGATACGCAGTATTTT.

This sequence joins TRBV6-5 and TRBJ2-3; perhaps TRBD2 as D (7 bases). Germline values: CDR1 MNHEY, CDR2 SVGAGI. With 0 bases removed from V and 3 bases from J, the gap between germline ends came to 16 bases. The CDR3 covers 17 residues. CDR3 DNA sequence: TGTGCCAGCAGTTACTCGAGTAGGGGGGGAGGGACAGATACGCAGTATTTT. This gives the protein CASSYSSRGGGTDTQYF.

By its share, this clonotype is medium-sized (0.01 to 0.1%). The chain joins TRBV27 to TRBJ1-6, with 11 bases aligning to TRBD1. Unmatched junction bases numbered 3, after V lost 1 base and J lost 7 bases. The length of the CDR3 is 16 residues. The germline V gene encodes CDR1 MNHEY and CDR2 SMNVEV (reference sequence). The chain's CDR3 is CASSLFGTGGNSPLHF. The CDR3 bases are TGTGCCAGCAGTTTATTCGGGACAGGGGGGAATTCACCCCTCCACTTT.

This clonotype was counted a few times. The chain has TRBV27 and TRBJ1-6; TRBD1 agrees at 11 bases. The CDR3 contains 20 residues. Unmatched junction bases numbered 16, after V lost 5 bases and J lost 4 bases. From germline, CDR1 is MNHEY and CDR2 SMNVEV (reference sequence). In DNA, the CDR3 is TGTGCCAGCAGTCGCACGAGGGACAGGGGGAATTTAGGGTATAATTCACCCCTCCACTTT. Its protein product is CASSRTRDRGNLGYNSPLHF.

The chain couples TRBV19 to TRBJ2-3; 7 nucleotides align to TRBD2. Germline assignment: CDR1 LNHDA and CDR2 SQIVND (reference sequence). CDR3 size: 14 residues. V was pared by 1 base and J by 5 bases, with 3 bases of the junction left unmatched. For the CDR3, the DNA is TGTGCCAGTAGTATAGGGGGAGGGCTAGATACGCAGTATTTT. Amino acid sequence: CASSIGGGLDTQYF.